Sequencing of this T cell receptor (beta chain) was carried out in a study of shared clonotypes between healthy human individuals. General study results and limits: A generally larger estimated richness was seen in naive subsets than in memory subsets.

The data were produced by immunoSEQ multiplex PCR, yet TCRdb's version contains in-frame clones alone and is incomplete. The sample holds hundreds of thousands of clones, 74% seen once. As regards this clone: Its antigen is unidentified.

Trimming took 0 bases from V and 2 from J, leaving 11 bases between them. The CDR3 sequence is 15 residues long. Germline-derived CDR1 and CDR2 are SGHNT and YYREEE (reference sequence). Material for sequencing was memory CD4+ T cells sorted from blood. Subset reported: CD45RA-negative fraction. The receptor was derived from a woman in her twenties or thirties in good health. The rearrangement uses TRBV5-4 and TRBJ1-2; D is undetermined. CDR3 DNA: TGTGCCAGCAGCTTGGAAGGGATCCTAAACTATGGCTACACCTTC. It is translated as CASSLEGILNYGYTF.